These T cell receptor beta chains were read from a single sample in a study of blood T cell repertoires in COVID-19. Repertoires were generated with immunoSEQ multiplex PCR, while TCRdb's copy carries only in-frame clones and drops some. This sample has roughly 360,000 clones, with more than 75% found just once. Sample: PBMCs or T cells enriched from blood (not recorded which). All receptors derive from a man younger than 40 who had recovered from COVID-19. Both conserved end residues are part of each CDR3. D genes are given only for firm matches. Where a row states a size, it is once, few, many or the class of an expanded clone; other rows omit it.

DNA: TGTGCCAGTCGCGACAGAGAAAAACTGTTTTTT
CDR3: CASRDREKLFF
D: .
size: .
J: TRBJ1-4
V: TRBV19

DNA: TGTGCCAGCTCACCACCGGTAGAAGAGACCCAGTACTTC
CDR3: CASSPPVEETQYF
D: .
size: .
J: TRBJ2-5
V: TRBV18

DNA: TGCGCCAGCAGCCGTACTGAAAATGAGCAGTTCTTC
CDR3: CASSRTENEQFF
D: .
size: .
J: TRBJ2-1
V: TRBV4-1

DNA: TGCGCCAGCGGGACAGGGCCAGATACGCAGTATTTT
CDR3: CASGTGPDTQYF
D: TRBD1
size: few
J: TRBJ2-3
V: TRBV10-2

DNA: TGTGCCACCAGTACAGGGGGGTCCTACAATGAGCAGTTCTTC
CDR3: CATSTGGSYNEQFF
D: TRBD1
size: .
J: TRBJ2-1
V: TRBV24-1

DNA: TGCGCCAGCAGCGGGGAGGGACAGGGCTATGGCTACACCTTC
CDR3: CASSGEGQGYGYTF
D: TRBD1
size: once
J: TRBJ1-2
V: TRBV5-1

DNA: TGTGCCAGCAGTTCGGCGGGGGAGGGAAGCAATCAGCCCCAGCATTTT
CDR3: CASSSAGEGSNQPQHF
D: .
size: .
J: TRBJ1-5
V: TRBV28

DNA: TGTGCCAGCAGCCCGAGGACAGGGGCCACCGGGGAGCTGTTTTTT
CDR3: CASSPRTGATGELFF
D: TRBD1
size: .
J: TRBJ2-2
V: TRBV3-1/TRBV3-2

DNA: TGTGCCAGCAGCTTATCCGGGACAGGGAACGAGCAGTACTTC
CDR3: CASSLSGTGNEQYF
D: TRBD1
size: .
J: TRBJ2-7
V: TRBV6-5

DNA: TGCGCCAGCGCCCGGGACAGGACCGGCTCTGGGGCCAACGTCCTGACTTTC
CDR3: CASARDRTGSGANVLTF
D: TRBD1
size: .
J: TRBJ2-6
V: TRBV5-1

DNA: TGCAGTGCTTCCCGGAGCTACGAGCAGTACTTC
CDR3: CSASRSYEQYF
D: .
size: .
J: TRBJ2-7
V: TRBV20-1

DNA: TGTGCCAGCAGCCCCCATGGGGGGAGGGATGGCTACACCTTC
CDR3: CASSPHGGRDGYTF
D: .
size: .
J: TRBJ1-2
V: TRBV7-2

DNA: TGTGCCAGCAGCTTGCGGGCTAACTATGGCTACACCTTC
CDR3: CASSLRANYGYTF
D: .
size: .
J: TRBJ1-2
V: TRBV5-4

DNA: TGTGCCAGCAGTTGGCGGGGACTTATAAATTCACCCCTCCACTTT
CDR3: CASSWRGLINSPLHF
D: .
size: .
J: TRBJ1-6
V: TRBV27

DNA: TGTGCCAGCAGCTTAGATCGTTGGGGACAGGGAGGCGACGAGCAGTACTTC
CDR3: CASSLDRWGQGGDEQYF
D: TRBD1
size: .
J: TRBJ2-7
V: TRBV11-2

DNA: TGTGCCAGCAGTGCAACGTGGGCAGGCCCAAATTCACCCCTCCACTTT
CDR3: CASSATWAGPNSPLHF
D: .
size: .
J: TRBJ1-6
V: TRBV6-4

DNA: TGTGCCAGCAGTCGGGGACAGAATGAAAAACTGTTTTTT
CDR3: CASSRGQNEKLFF
D: TRBD1
size: .
J: TRBJ1-4
V: TRBV12-3/TRBV12-4

DNA: TGCGCCAGCAGCCAAGGGACTAGCGGTTACAATGAGCAGTTCTTC
CDR3: CASSQGTSGYNEQFF
D: TRBD2
size: .
J: TRBJ2-1
V: TRBV4-3

DNA: TGTGCCAGCAGCGGTAGACAGGGGATTCAGCCCCAGCATTTT
CDR3: CASSGRQGIQPQHF
D: TRBD1
size: few
J: TRBJ1-5
V: TRBV7-9

DNA: TGTGCCAGCAGCCCAGGCCTAATGAACACTGAAGCTTTCTTT
CDR3: CASSPGLMNTEAFF
D: .
size: .
J: TRBJ1-1
V: TRBV2

DNA: TGTGCCAGCGGGCTACGACCGGATCAGCCCCAGCATTTT
CDR3: CASGLRPDQPQHF
D: .
size: .
J: TRBJ1-5
V: TRBV12-3/TRBV12-4

DNA: TGTGCCAGCTCGCCCACAGGGGGCGAGACTGAAGCTTTCTTT
CDR3: CASSPTGGETEAFF
D: TRBD1
size: .
J: TRBJ1-1
V: TRBV18

DNA: TGTGCCAGCAGCCTACGCGGGGGGGAAAGGTCCTACGAGCAGTACTTC
CDR3: CASSLRGGERSYEQYF
D: TRBD2
size: .
J: TRBJ2-7
V: TRBV11-2

DNA: TGTGCCAGTGGGGGACAGTACACCGGGGAGCTGTTTTTT
CDR3: CASGGQYTGELFF
D: TRBD1
size: once
J: TRBJ2-2
V: TRBV12-3/TRBV12-4

DNA: TGTGCCAGCAGCTTAGAGGCATACATGAACACTGAAGCTTTCTTT
CDR3: CASSLEAYMNTEAFF
D: .
size: once
J: TRBJ1-1
V: TRBV11-2

DNA: TGTGCCATCAGTGAGCCAGGGGAGGGTCAGGACAATCAGCCCCAGCATTTT
CDR3: CAISEPGEGQDNQPQHF
D: .
size: .
J: TRBJ1-5
V: TRBV10-3

DNA: TGTGCCAGCAGCAGACAGGGTGACTATGGCTACACCTTC
CDR3: CASSRQGDYGYTF
D: TRBD1
size: once
J: TRBJ1-2
V: TRBV7-2

DNA: TGTGCCAGCAGCCGTCGGAGGGGTAGCTCCTACGAGCAGTACTTC
CDR3: CASSRRRGSSYEQYF
D: .
size: once
J: TRBJ2-7
V: TRBV2

DNA: TGTGCCAGCCACGACAGGGGAAGGCGGAATCAGCCCCAGCATTTT
CDR3: CASHDRGRRNQPQHF
D: TRBD1
size: .
J: TRBJ1-5
V: TRBV19

DNA: TGTGCCAGCGGCCCGGACGGGGCCTACGAGCAGTACTTC
CDR3: CASGPDGAYEQYF
D: .
size: .
J: TRBJ2-7
V: TRBV5-5

DNA: TGTGCCAGCAGCGCGGACATAAACTTTGCAACTAATGAAAAACTGTTTTTT
CDR3: CASSADINFATNEKLFF
D: .
size: few
J: TRBJ1-4
V: TRBV9

DNA: TGTGCTAGTGGTTTGGTACAGGGGAACACTGAAGCTTTCTTT
CDR3: CASGLVQGNTEAFF
D: .
size: .
J: TRBJ1-1
V: TRBV12-5

DNA: TGTGCCAGCAGCTTTTGGATGAGGGCTGAAGCTTTCTTT
CDR3: CASSFWMRAEAFF
D: .
size: .
J: TRBJ1-1
V: TRBV5-4

DNA: TGTGCCAGCACCAACGGGGGGGCTTCCTATGGCTACACCTTC
CDR3: CASTNGGASYGYTF
D: .
size: few
J: TRBJ1-2
V: TRBV6-5

DNA: TGCGCCAGCAGCCAAGCAGGGATTGCTAACTATGGCTACACCTTC
CDR3: CASSQAGIANYGYTF
D: .
size: .
J: TRBJ1-2
V: TRBV5-1

DNA: TGCGCCAGCAGCTTGGAGGGGGCAGGGAATTCACCCCTCCACTTT
CDR3: CASSLEGAGNSPLHF
D: TRBD1
size: .
J: TRBJ1-6
V: TRBV5-1

DNA: TGTGCCTCCACCGGGACAGACTTCTATGGCTACACCTTC
CDR3: CASTGTDFYGYTF
D: TRBD1
size: .
J: TRBJ1-2
V: TRBV10-3

DNA: TGTGCCAGCAGCTTAGTTCGGGAGCAGTACTTC
CDR3: CASSLVREQYF
D: .
size: few
J: TRBJ2-7
V: TRBV11-2

DNA: TGTGCCATCAGTGACGAGCAAACTTTTTCCGTCTCTGGAAACACCATATATTTT
CDR3: CAISDEQTFSVSGNTIYF
D: .
size: .
J: TRBJ1-3
V: TRBV10-3

DNA: TGTGCCAGCAGCTCCCAGCAGGGCGACTATGGCTACACCTTC
CDR3: CASSSQQGDYGYTF
D: .
size: few
J: TRBJ1-2
V: TRBV7-2

DNA: TGTGCCAGCAGTTTAACCCCGGGTCAGGGTACGCAGTATTTT
CDR3: CASSLTPGQGTQYF
D: .
size: .
J: TRBJ2-3
V: TRBV28

DNA: TGTGCCAGTAGTATTAGTAGGGGCTCGAACACTGAAGCTTTCTTT
CDR3: CASSISRGSNTEAFF
D: .
size: .
J: TRBJ1-1
V: TRBV19

DNA: TGCGCCAGCAGCCAATCTGGACAGGCTTCTAAGGGCTACACCTTC
CDR3: CASSQSGQASKGYTF
D: TRBD1
size: .
J: TRBJ1-2
V: TRBV4-1

DNA: TGTGCCAGCACCCTATTACAGGGGGCGTCGGAAGCTTTCTTT
CDR3: CASTLLQGASEAFF
D: TRBD1
size: .
J: TRBJ1-1
V: TRBV6-5

DNA: TGTGCCAGCCTCACAGGGGGGGGCACTGAAGCTTTCTTT
CDR3: CASLTGGGTEAFF
D: TRBD1
size: .
J: TRBJ1-1
V: TRBV6-5

DNA: TGTGCCAGCAGCTCGGACAGCTCTAATTCACCCCTCCACTTT
CDR3: CASSSDSSNSPLHF
D: .
size: .
J: TRBJ1-6
V: TRBV11-1

DNA: TGTGCCAGCAGCCCCACCATGGACAGAACCCCAACTAATGAAAAACTGTTTTTT
CDR3: CASSPTMDRTPTNEKLFF
D: .
size: .
J: TRBJ1-4
V: TRBV14

DNA: TGCGCCAGCAGCTTGGGCGGGACAGGGGCCCACGAGCAGTACTTC
CDR3: CASSLGGTGAHEQYF
D: TRBD1
size: .
J: TRBJ2-7
V: TRBV5-1

DNA: TGTGCCAGCAGCTTAACGAGGGACACTGAAGCTTTCTTT
CDR3: CASSLTRDTEAFF
D: .
size: .
J: TRBJ1-1
V: TRBV7-3

DNA: TGTGCCAGTAGCAGAAACGGACAGGGGGGCACTGAAGCTTTCTTT
CDR3: CASSRNGQGGTEAFF
D: TRBD1
size: .
J: TRBJ1-1
V: TRBV19

DNA: TGTGCCAGCAGCCGGACGCCAGACAGGGCTGGAAACACCATATATTTT
CDR3: CASSRTPDRAGNTIYF
D: TRBD1
size: .
J: TRBJ1-3
V: TRBV3-1/TRBV3-2

DNA: TGTGCCAGCAGTGACTCGCCCGGGGATAGTCAGCCCCAGCATTTT
CDR3: CASSDSPGDSQPQHF
D: .
size: .
J: TRBJ1-5
V: TRBV6-4

DNA: TGTGCCAGCAGCTCCCCAGCAGGTACAGATACGCAGTATTTT
CDR3: CASSSPAGTDTQYF
D: .
size: .
J: TRBJ2-3
V: TRBV11-2